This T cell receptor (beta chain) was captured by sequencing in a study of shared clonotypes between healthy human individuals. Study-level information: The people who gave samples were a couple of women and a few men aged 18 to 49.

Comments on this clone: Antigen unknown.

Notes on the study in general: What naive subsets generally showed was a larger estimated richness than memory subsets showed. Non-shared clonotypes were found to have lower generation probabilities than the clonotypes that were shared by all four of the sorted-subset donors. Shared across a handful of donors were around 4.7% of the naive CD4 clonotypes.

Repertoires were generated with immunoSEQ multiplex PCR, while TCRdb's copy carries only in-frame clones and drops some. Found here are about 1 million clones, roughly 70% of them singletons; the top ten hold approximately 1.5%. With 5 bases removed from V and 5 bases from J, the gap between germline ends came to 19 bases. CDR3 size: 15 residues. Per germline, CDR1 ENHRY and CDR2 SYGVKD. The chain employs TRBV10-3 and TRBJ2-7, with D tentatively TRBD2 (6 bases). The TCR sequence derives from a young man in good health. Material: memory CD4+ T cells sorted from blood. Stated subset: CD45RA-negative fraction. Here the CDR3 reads CAISRRAAGSDEQYF. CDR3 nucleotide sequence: TGTGCCATCAGTCGGAGGGCTGCAGGGAGCGACGAGCAGTACTTC.